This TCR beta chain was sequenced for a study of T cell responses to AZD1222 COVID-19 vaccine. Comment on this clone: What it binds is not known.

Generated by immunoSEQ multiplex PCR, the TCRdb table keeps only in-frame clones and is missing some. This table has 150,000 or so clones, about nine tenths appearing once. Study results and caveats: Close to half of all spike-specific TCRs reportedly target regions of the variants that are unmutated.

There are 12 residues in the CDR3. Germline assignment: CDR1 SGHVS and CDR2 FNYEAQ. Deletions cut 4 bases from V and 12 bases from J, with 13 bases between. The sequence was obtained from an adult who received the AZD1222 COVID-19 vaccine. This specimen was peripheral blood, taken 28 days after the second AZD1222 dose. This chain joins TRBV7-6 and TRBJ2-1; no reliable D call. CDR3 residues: CASSSAMTGQFF. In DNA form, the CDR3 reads TGTGCCAGCAGCTCAGCGATGACGGGGCAGTTCTTC.